The TCR beta chain described here comes from a study of blood T cell repertoires in COVID-19. Deletions cut 5 bases from V and 6 bases from J, with 17 bases between. Germline-derived CDR1 and CDR2 are SGHNT and YENEEA. This CDR3 has 15 amino acids. As processed by the authors: How many nucleated cells were present was estimated from reference gene primer amplification. Here immunoSEQ multiplex PCR was the method, and the copy in TCRdb shows in-frame clones only, minus some. The DNA was the basis for D and trimming; V, J and clone size are from that table. There are some 100,000 clones in the sample; over 80% occur only once, and under 15% lies in the top ten.

This chain uses TRBV11-3 with TRBJ2-1; possibly TRBD2 for D (6 bases). This receptor was taken from a man aged 50 or older with active or convalescent COVID-19. The sample comprised peripheral blood. The CDR3 here is CASSALAGTSNEQFF. The CDR3 DNA reads as TGTGCCAGCAGCGCCCTCGCCGGGACTTCCAATGAGCAGTTCTTC.